These T cell receptor beta chains were read from a single sample in a study of blood T cell repertoires in COVID-19. Measured with immunoSEQ multiplex PCR; TCRdb has only the in-frame clones, and not every one. The sample has roughly 50,000 clones, around four fifths seen once; the top ten hold about 2%. The source material was peripheral blood. These receptors were taken from an older woman with acute or convalescent COVID-19. Both conserved end residues are part of each CDR3. D genes are given only for firm matches. Where a row states a size, it is once, few, many or the class of an expanded clone; other rows omit it.

d_gene | j_gene | v_gene | abundance | CDR3nt | CDR3aa
TRBD1 | TRBJ2-2 | TRBV5-4 | . | TGTGCCAGCAGGGACAGGGACAACACCGGGGAGCTGTTTTTT | CASRDRDNTGELFF
. | TRBJ2-7 | TRBV2 | . | TGTGCCAGCAGTGAAGCTGGCCTCAGGGAGCAGTACTTC | CASSEAGLREQYF
TRBD2 | TRBJ2-5 | TRBV9 | once | TGTGCCAGCAGCCCCGGGACTAGCGGGGTGGAGACCCAGTACTTC | CASSPGTSGVETQYF
TRBD2 | TRBJ2-1 | TRBV5-4 | . | TGTGCCAGCAGCTTCATGGGACTAGCGAACAATGAGCAGTTCTTC | CASSFMGLANNEQFF
. | TRBJ1-1 | TRBV18 | . | TGTGCCAGCTCACCAGATCGACAGGCAAACACTGAAGCTTTCTTT | CASSPDRQANTEAFF
TRBD1 | TRBJ2-7 | TRBV5-8 | . | TGTGCCAGCTCATTAGGGGGACAGGACACCTACGAGCAGTACTTC | CASSLGGQDTYEQYF
. | TRBJ1-3 | TRBV28 | . | TGTGCCAGCAGCCGAGGGGGGGTTACCGGAAACACCATATATTTT | CASSRGGVTGNTIYF
TRBD2 | TRBJ2-5 | TRBV5-6 | . | TGTGCCAGCAGCTCTCGGCGGGGGGGCACAGAGACCCAGTACTTC | CASSSRRGGTETQYF
. | TRBJ1-2 | TRBV21-1 | . | TGTGCCAGCAGCAAAGACATATTTGGCTTCTATGGCTACACCTTC | CASSKDIFGFYGYTF
TRBD1 | TRBJ2-2 | TRBV7-9 | . | TGTGCCAGCAGCTTATTTGGACAGGGTTGGACCGGGGAGCTGTTTTTT | CASSLFGQGWTGELFF
. | TRBJ1-1 | TRBV18 | once | TGTGCCAGCTCACTAATGGACAGCTCCATGAACACTGAAGCTTTCTTT | CASSLMDSSMNTEAFF
. | TRBJ2-1 | TRBV5-1 | . | TGCGCCAGCAGCGGGGGCAACTCCTACAATGAGCAGTTCTTC | CASSGGNSYNEQFF
. | TRBJ2-1 | TRBV19 | . | TGTGCCAGTAGTATCCGTGACACTCCCGTACCTGAGCAGTTCTTC | CASSIRDTPVPEQFF
. | TRBJ1-5 | TRBV27 | . | TGTGCCAGCAGTCCCTCGGGGGGCCCCCAGCATTTT | CASSPSGGPQHF
. | TRBJ2-1 | TRBV5-6 | . | TGTGCCAGCAGTTTAGAGGCTGAGCAGTTCTTC | CASSLEAEQFF
TRBD1 | TRBJ1-5 | TRBV28 | few | TGTGCCAGCGCCACTGGGACAGGGGATAGCAATCAGCCCCAGCATTTT | CASATGTGDSNQPQHF
. | TRBJ2-2 | TRBV7-9 | . | TGTGCCAGCAGCTTAGAGGCGGCCGGGGAGCTGTTTTTT | CASSLEAAGELFF
. | TRBJ2-1 | TRBV13 | . | TGTGCCAGCAGCTTAGTTGGTAGCGGACAGCAGTTCTTC | CASSLVGSGQQFF
TRBD1 | TRBJ2-3 | TRBV6-1 | . | TGTGCCAGCAGTGGACAGGGGGCACAGCGGGGCACAGATACGCAGTATTTT | CASSGQGAQRGTDTQYF
TRBD1 | TRBJ1-2 | TRBV11-1 | . | TGTGCCAGCAGGTCAGGGACAGACTATGGCTACACCTTC | CASRSGTDYGYTF
. | TRBJ2-3 | TRBV19 | . | TGTGCCAGTAGGCAGGGCACAGATACGCAGTATTTT | CASRQGTDTQYF
. | TRBJ2-1 | TRBV7-7 | . | TGTGCCAGCAGCTTAAATACCGGGGGATACAATGAGCAGTTCTTC | CASSLNTGGYNEQFF
. | TRBJ1-2 | TRBV5-1 | . | TGCGCCAGCAGCTTGGTTTCCTCCGGGGAAAGTGGCTACACCTTC | CASSLVSSGESGYTF
. | TRBJ2-7 | TRBV11-1 | . | TGTGCCAGCAGCCTAACCGCCTTTGAGCAGTACTTC | CASSLTAFEQYF
TRBD2 | TRBJ2-5 | TRBV14 | . | TGTGCCAGCAGCCGGACTAGCGGGGGGCCGGGGTACCAAGAGACCCAGTACTTC | CASSRTSGGPGYQETQYF
TRBD2 | TRBJ2-1 | TRBV6-2/TRBV6-3 | . | TGTGCCAGCAGTTACTCTCTAGCGGGAGGGCCACCGAGCTCCTACAATGAGCAGTTCTTC | CASSYSLAGGPPSSYNEQFF
. | TRBJ2-7 | TRBV5-1 | . | TGCGCCAGCAGCAGGGGATACTCCTACGAGCAGTACTTC | CASSRGYSYEQYF
TRBD2 | TRBJ2-7 | TRBV7-2 | . | TGTGCCAGCAGCCCTCGGGGGGTCACCTACGAGCAGTACTTC | CASSPRGVTYEQYF
TRBD1 | TRBJ1-2 | TRBV28 | once | TGTGCCAGCAGTCCCACCGGGACAGGGGTTTACGGCTACACCTTC | CASSPTGTGVYGYTF
. | TRBJ2-2 | TRBV6-5 | . | TGTGCCAGCAGTTACCAGGGCCGCAACACCGGGGAGCTGTTTTTT | CASSYQGRNTGELFF
TRBD1 | TRBJ2-1 | TRBV5-4 | . | TGTGCCAGCAGCTCCCGGACAGGGAGCTCCTACAATGAGCAGTTCTTC | CASSSRTGSSYNEQFF
TRBD1 | TRBJ1-2 | TRBV10-1 | . | TGCGCCAGCAGCGAACCGGGACAGGGAGCGGTTGGGTATGGCTACACCTTC | CASSEPGQGAVGYGYTF
. | TRBJ1-5 | TRBV6-1 | . | TGTGCCAGCAGTGAAGAACGTAGAGCCGGCAATCAGCCCCAGCATTTT | CASSEERRAGNQPQHF
. | TRBJ2-5 | TRBV24-1 | . | TGTGCCACCAGTGATGTTCTCGAGACCCAGTACTTC | CATSDVLETQYF
TRBD1 | TRBJ1-2 | TRBV30 | . | TGTGCCTGGAACAGGGGATACCAAACTGGCTACACCTTC | CAWNRGYQTGYTF
TRBD2 | TRBJ2-5 | TRBV30 | . | TGTGCCTGGAGTGTACTAAAGAGGATGCGGGGGCAAGAGACCCAGTACTTC | CAWSVLKRMRGQETQYF
. | TRBJ1-5 | TRBV28 | . | TGTGCCAGCAGTGTAGGGGATTTTAGCAATCAGCCCCAGCATTTT | CASSVGDFSNQPQHF